Here is one TCR beta chain with its context. As yet, its antigen is unknown. Germline CDR1 and CDR2: GTSNPN and SVGIG (reference sequence). The CDR3 is 14 amino acids. Trimming stripped 4 bases from V and 4 bases from J, with 14 bases between. This sample is part of a study of OX40 agonist ivuxolimab in advanced cancers. Looking at the study overall: Three individuals attained partial responses, comprising one hepatocellular carcinoma case and two cutaneous melanoma cases.

Repertoires were generated with immunoSEQ multiplex PCR, while TCRdb's copy carries only in-frame clones and drops some. The sample holds some 9,800 clones, around 80% seen once. Study-wide points: Dosing at 0.1 to 3.0 mg/kg was accompanied by clonal expansion of CD4+ and CD8+ blood T cells by week 6. Expanded clones were, on average, more numerous among CD8+ T cells than CD4+.

The TCR sequence derives from an adult with an advanced solid tumor such as melanoma, head and neck, liver or kidney cancer. J is TRBJ1-5 and V is TRBV30; perhaps TRBD1 as D (6 bases). The sequences come from CD4+ or CD8+ T cells sorted from blood, collected in a trial of the OX40 agonist ivuxolimab. The DNA of the CDR3 is TGTGCCTGGAACCGCAGGGGCGGGAATCAGCCCCAGCATTTT. Amino acids: CAWNRRGGNQPQHF.